A selection of T cell receptor beta chains follows, all from one sample in a study of blood T cells in healthy people across ages. From the 5' RACE reads, TCRdb called clonotypes with MiXCR, one entry per CDR3 protein. The profile covers approximately 880,000 distinct CDR3 sequences, with around 46% appearing a single time and roughly an eighth taken by the ten largest. The specimen sequenced was blood. Receptors were obtained from a man aged 30 to 39 in good health. The CDR3 runs from the conserved cysteine through the conserved F or W. The D gene is left open where the match is weak. Clone size appears in some rows only: once, few, many, or a class for an expanded clone.

D: .; V: TRBV29-1; size: once; J: TRBJ2-5; CDR3: CSVEEYADRYQETQYF; DNA: TGCAGCGTTGAAGAGTATGCAGACCGGTACCAAGAGACCCAGTACTTC
D: .; V: TRBV4-1; size: few; J: TRBJ1-2; CDR3: CASSQPDRYGYTF; DNA: TGCGCCAGCAGCCAACCTGACCGCTATGGCTACACCTTC
D: .; V: TRBV6-1; size: few; J: TRBJ2-1; CDR3: CASSSELISSYNEQFF; DNA: TGTGCCAGCAGTTCTGAATTGATCAGCTCCTACAATGAGCAGTTCTTC
D: TRBD1; V: TRBV25-1; size: few; J: TRBJ2-7; CDR3: CASSTRDRADEQYF; DNA: TGTGCCAGCAGTACCCGGGACAGGGCCGACGAGCAGTACTTC
D: .; V: TRBV4-2; size: few; J: TRBJ2-7; CDR3: CASSLGTLGGYEQYF; DNA: TGTGCCAGCAGCCTCGGGACCTTGGGGGGTTACGAGCAGTACTTC
D: TRBD1; V: TRBV5-1; size: .; J: TRBJ2-7; CDR3: CASSFNRDRPFCEQYF; DNA: TGCGCCAGCAGCTTCAACCGGGACAGGCCTTTTTGCGAGCAGTACTTC
D: .; V: TRBV25-1; size: few; J: TRBJ2-5; CDR3: CASSEYPTAAYQETQYF; DNA: TGTGCCAGCAGTGAATATCCCACAGCGGCATACCAAGAGACCCAGTACTTC
D: TRBD2; V: TRBV7-7; size: .; J: TRBJ2-1; CDR3: CASSLALSGGADEQFF; DNA: TGTGCTAGCAGCTTAGCCCTGAGCGGGGGGGCTGATGAGCAGTTCTTC
D: TRBD2; V: TRBV5-1; size: few; J: TRBJ2-1; CDR3: CASSYSGGYQEQFF; DNA: TGCGCCAGCAGCTACAGCGGGGGGTACCAAGAGCAGTTCTTC
D: .; V: TRBV6-6; size: .; J: TRBJ1-1; CDR3: CASSSVRGNTEAFF; DNA: TGTGCCAGCAGTTCGGTCAGGGGGAACACTGAAGCTTTCTTT
D: TRBD2; V: TRBV27; size: many; J: TRBJ2-1; CDR3: CASSLGGAYNEQFF; DNA: TGTGCCAGCAGTTTAGGGGGGGCCTACAATGAGCAGTTCTTC
D: TRBD1; V: TRBV13; size: .; J: TRBJ1-2; CDR3: CACSSRQGHYGYTF; DNA: TGTGCCTGCAGCTCCCGACAGGGGCACTATGGCTACACCTTC
D: .; V: TRBV10-3; size: many; J: TRBJ1-2; CDR3: CAISVQADYGYTF; DNA: TGTGCCATCTCGGTGCAGGCCGACTATGGCTACACCTTC
D: .; V: TRBV4-2; size: .; J: TRBJ2-1; CDR3: CASSQVLNHEQFF; DNA: TGTGCCAGCAGCCAAGTCTTGAACCATGAGCAGTTCTTC
D: TRBD1; V: TRBV29-1; size: once; J: TRBJ2-5; CDR3: CSVVGQGKETQYF; DNA: TGCAGCGTGGTAGGACAGGGTAAAGAGACCCAGTACTTC
D: TRBD1; V: TRBV6-1; size: .; J: TRBJ1-2; CDR3: CASSEGVQGVYGYTF; DNA: TGTGCCAGCAGTGAAGGGGTCCAGGGGGTCTATGGCTACACCTTC
D: TRBD2; V: TRBV4-3; size: few; J: TRBJ2-2; CDR3: CASSQGYSGDPGELFF; DNA: TGCGCCAGCAGCCAAGGTTATAGCGGGGACCCCGGGGAGCTGTTTTTT
D: .; V: TRBV28; size: many; J: TRBJ2-5; CDR3: CASSPTTGLQETQYF; DNA: TGTGCCAGCAGCCCTACTACAGGGCTTCAAGAGACCCAGTACTTC
D: .; V: TRBV6-5; size: .; J: TRBJ2-2; CDR3: CASSSSDALAGELFF; DNA: TGTGCCAGCAGTTCGTCCGACGCATTGGCCGGGGAGCTGTTTTTT
D: .; V: TRBV28; size: few; J: TRBJ2-3; CDR3: CASSFTGAFADTQYF; DNA: TGTGCCAGCAGTTTTACGGGGGCGTTTGCAGATACGCAGTATTTT
D: .; V: TRBV10-3; size: .; J: TRBJ2-7; CDR3: CAISEKEQGSYEQYF; DNA: TGTGCCATCAGTGAAAAGGAGCAGGGTTCCTACGAGCAGTACTTC
D: .; V: TRBV7-2; size: many; J: TRBJ2-1; CDR3: CASSFFISGERWNEQFF; DNA: TGTGCCAGCAGCTTTTTCATCTCGGGGGAAAGATGGAATGAGCAGTTCTTC